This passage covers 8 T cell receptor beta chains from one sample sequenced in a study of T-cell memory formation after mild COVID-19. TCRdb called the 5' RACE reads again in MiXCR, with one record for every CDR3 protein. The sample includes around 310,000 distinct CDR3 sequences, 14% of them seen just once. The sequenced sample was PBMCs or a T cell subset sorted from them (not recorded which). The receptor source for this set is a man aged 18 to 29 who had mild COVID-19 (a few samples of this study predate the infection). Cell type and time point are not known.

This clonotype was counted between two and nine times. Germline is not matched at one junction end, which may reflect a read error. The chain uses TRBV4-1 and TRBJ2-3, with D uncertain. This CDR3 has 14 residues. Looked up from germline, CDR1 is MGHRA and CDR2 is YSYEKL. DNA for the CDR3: TGCGCCAGCAGCCAATCCCCCGCGGTACCTCTACATATTTTT. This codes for CASSQSPAVPLHIF.

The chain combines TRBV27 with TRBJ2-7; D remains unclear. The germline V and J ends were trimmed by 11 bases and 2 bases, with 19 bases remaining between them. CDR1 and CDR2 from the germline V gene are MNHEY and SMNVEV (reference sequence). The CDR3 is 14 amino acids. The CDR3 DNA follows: TGTGCCGGCGAGGACGTATCACCCACCTACGAGCAGTACGTC. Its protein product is CAGEDVSPTYEQYV.

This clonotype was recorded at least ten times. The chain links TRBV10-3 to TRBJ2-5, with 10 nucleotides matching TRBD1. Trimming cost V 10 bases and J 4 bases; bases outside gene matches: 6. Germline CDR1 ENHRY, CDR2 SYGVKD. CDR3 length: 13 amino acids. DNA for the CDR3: TGTGCCACGATGACAGGGGGCACAGAGACCCAGTACTTC. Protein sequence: CATMTGGTETQYF.

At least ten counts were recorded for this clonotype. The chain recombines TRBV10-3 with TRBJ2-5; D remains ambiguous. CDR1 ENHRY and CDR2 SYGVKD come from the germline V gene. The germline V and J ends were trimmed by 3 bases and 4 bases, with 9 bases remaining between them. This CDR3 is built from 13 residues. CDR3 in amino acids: CAISDPASETQYF. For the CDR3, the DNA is TGTGCCATCAGTGACCCGGCTTCAGAGACCCAGTACTTC.

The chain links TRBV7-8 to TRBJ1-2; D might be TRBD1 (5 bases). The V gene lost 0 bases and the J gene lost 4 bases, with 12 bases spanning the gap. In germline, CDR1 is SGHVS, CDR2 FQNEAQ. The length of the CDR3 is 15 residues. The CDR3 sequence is CASSLARQGRYGYTF. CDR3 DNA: TGTGCCAGCAGCTTAGCGCGTCAGGGTCGCTATGGCTACACCTTC.

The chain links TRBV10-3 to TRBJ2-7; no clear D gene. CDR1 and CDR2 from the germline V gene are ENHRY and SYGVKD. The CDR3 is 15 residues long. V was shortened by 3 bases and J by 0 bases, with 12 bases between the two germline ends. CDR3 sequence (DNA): TGTGCCATCAGTGATCCGGACCATAGCTCCTACGAGCAGTACTTC. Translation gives CAISDPDHSSYEQYF.

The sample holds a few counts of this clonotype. The CDR3: CASSIRTSGSIYNEQFF. DNA of the CDR3: TGTGCCAGCAGCATCCGGACTAGCGGGTCCATCTACAATGAGCAGTTCTTC. The chain is built from TRBV7-9 and TRBJ2-1; 11 bases are shared with TRBD2. The junction had 9 bases not matched to a gene; V was cut back by 5 bases and J by 3 bases. CDR3 length: 17 amino acids. Germline V gene lookup returns CDR1 SEHNR and CDR2 FQNEAQ (reference sequence).

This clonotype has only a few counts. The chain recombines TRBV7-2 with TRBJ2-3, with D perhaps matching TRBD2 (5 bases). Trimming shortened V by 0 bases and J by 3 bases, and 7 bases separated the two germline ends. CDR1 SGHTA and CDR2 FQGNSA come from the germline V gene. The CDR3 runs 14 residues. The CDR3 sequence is CASSLARRTDTQYF. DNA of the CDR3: TGTGCCAGCAGCTTAGCCCGGAGGACAGATACGCAGTATTTT.